This T cell receptor beta chain was identified during a study of blood T cell repertoires in COVID-19. The CDR3 spans 17 residues. CDR1 is MNHEY, CDR2 SVGEGT, per germline. The V and J ends lost 2 bases and 2 bases, in that order; junction bases with no gene match: 7. Libraries were prepared by immunoSEQ multiplex PCR; TCRdb keeps only in-frame clonotypes and omits some of them. The table records around 200,000 clones, 75% to 90% of them present only once. Source material: PBMCs or T cells enriched from blood (not recorded which). The receptor comes from a man between 40 and 49 years old who had recovered from COVID-19. The chain has TRBV6-2 or TRBV6-3 and TRBJ2-2, with 8 positions matching TRBD2. The CDR3 loop reads CASSYRSGGPNTGELFF. The CDR3 DNA sequence: TGTGCCAGCAGTTACCGGTCGGGAGGGCCAAACACCGGGGAGCTGTTTTTT.